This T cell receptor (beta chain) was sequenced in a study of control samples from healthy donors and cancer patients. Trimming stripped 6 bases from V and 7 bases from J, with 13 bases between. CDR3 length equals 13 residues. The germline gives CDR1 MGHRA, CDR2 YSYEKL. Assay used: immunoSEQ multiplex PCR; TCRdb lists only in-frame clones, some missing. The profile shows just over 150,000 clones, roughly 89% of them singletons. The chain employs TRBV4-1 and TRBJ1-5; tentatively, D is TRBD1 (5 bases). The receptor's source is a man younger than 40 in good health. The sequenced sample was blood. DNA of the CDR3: TGCGCCAGCAGTCTAGTAGGGGAACAGCCCCAGCATTTT. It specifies CASSLVGEQPQHF.